Here is one TCR beta chain with its context. Its specificity is not known. This entry comes from a study of post-analysis software for immune sequencing data. CDR1 is SNHLY and CDR2 is FYNNEI in the germline V gene. V shed 10 bases, J shed 3 bases, and the junction held 9 bases outside the gene matches. The length of the CDR3 is 14 residues. The study, taken as a whole, reports: The study found significantly lower normalized Chao1 diversity in multiple sclerosis patients than in controls. A few TRBV segments (TRBV5-6, TRBV5-1 and TRBV20-1 among them) occurred more frequently in patients than in controls.

Tagging with unique molecular identifiers was a feature of the TCR beta cDNA libraries. Using its own MiXCR run on the PCR reads, TCRdb lists one record per CDR3 protein. The top ten hold 4.9% of the sample, which has around 710,000 distinct CDR3 sequences, around 42% seen once. V gene TRBV2 combines with J gene TRBJ2-3; 8 bases match TRBD2. This clonotype originated in a girl aged 5 to 17 with multiple sclerosis. The sequencing sample was made of blood. The CDR3 region is CATRTGGGTDTQYF. The CDR3 DNA reads TGTGCCACCCGCACGGGAGGGGGTACAGATACGCAGTATTTT.